This is a list of T cell receptor beta chains from one sample in a study of OX40 agonist ivuxolimab in advanced cancers. The assay was immunoSEQ multiplex PCR, and TCRdb's table has in-frame clones only and misses some. The sample includes tens of thousands of clones, roughly 89% of them seen just once. The sequencing used CD4+ or CD8+ T cells sorted from blood, collected in a trial of the OX40 agonist ivuxolimab. The receptors were gathered from an adult with an advanced solid tumor such as melanoma, head and neck, liver or kidney cancer. Each CDR3 is given with its conserved first and last residue. D genes are given only for firm matches. A clone size is listed for some rows: how often the clone was seen (once, few, many), or a class if it is expanded.

TRBV6-6	TRBJ2-5	NA	NA	TGTGCCAGCAGTTACTCGCCGGGGCGACTTAAAGAGACCCAGTACTTC	CASSYSPGRLKETQYF
TRBV20-1	TRBJ2-3	once	NA	TGCAGTGCCAGCGCCGGGCCTACTCCGGATTTT	CSASAGPTPDF
TRBV7-2	TRBJ2-3	NA	NA	TGTGCCAGCAGCTTAGCGGTGGGAGATACGCAGTATTTT	CASSLAVGDTQYF
TRBV29-1	TRBJ2-2	once	NA	TGCAGCCACAGACGCTCGGATTCCGGGGAGCTGTTTTTT	CSHRRSDSGELFF
TRBV27	TRBJ2-7	few	NA	TGTGCCAGCAGCCCACTAGCTTCTGGGCACGAGCAGTACTTC	CASSPLASGHEQYF
TRBV5-1	TRBJ2-1	NA	TRBD2	TGCGCCAGCAGCTTAACGACTAGCGGGGCGTACAATGAGCAGTTCTTC	CASSLTTSGAYNEQFF
TRBV7-2	TRBJ2-4	NA	TRBD1	TGTGCCAGCAGCTTAGGGACAGGGGTTGGAGCCAAAAACATTCAGTACTTC	CASSLGTGVGAKNIQYF
TRBV19	TRBJ1-1	NA	NA	TGTGCCAGTAGTCCTCTGAGGAACACTGAAGCTTTCTTT	CASSPLRNTEAFF
TRBV7-2	TRBJ2-5	NA	NA	TGTGCCAGCAGCCTCGTATACGAGACCCAGTACTTC	CASSLVYETQYF
TRBV19	TRBJ2-6	NA	NA	TGTGCCAGTAGTATTCGCCAGTTCTCTGGGGCCAACGTCCTGACTTTC	CASSIRQFSGANVLTF
TRBV10-3	TRBJ2-7	NA	NA	TGTGCCATCGGCGCAGACCCGAATCTTAACTACGAGCAGTACTTC	CAIGADPNLNYEQYF
TRBV7-2	TRBJ2-1	NA	TRBD2	TGTGCCAGCACCGCTTATTATACGGGAGGAGTTTACAATGAGCAGTTCTTC	CASTAYYTGGVYNEQFF
TRBV2	TRBJ2-1	NA	NA	TGTGCCACCTTTGGAGGGGGGTACAATGAGCAGTTCTTC	CATFGGGYNEQFF
TRBV5-1	TRBJ1-4	NA	NA	TGCGCCAGCAGCATCGTGGCAGGGGTGAATGAAAAACTGTTTTTT	CASSIVAGVNEKLFF
TRBV7-2	TRBJ1-4	NA	NA	TGTGCCAGCAGCTTTGACACGGTCCAGGGTCCCTTTAATGAAAAACTGTTTTTT	CASSFDTVQGPFNEKLFF
TRBV11-3	TRBJ2-1	NA	NA	TGTGCCAGCAGTATAGGGACTGAGCAGTTCTTC	CASSIGTEQFF
TRBV10-3	TRBJ2-3	NA	NA	TGTGCCATCCAAACTACCGGAAGCACAGATACGCAGTATTTT	CAIQTTGSTDTQYF
TRBV28	TRBJ2-7	NA	NA	TGTGCCAGCAGCAACTTCGCCGGGACGTTTCTTTCCTACGAGCAGTACTTC	CASSNFAGTFLSYEQYF
TRBV19	TRBJ2-5	once	NA	TGTGCCACCGATACAGGGGAGACCCAGTACTTC	CATDTGETQYF
TRBV6-6	TRBJ1-1	NA	TRBD1	TGTGCCAGCAGTTACGGGGTGACAGGGATGAACACTGAAGCTTTCTTT	CASSYGVTGMNTEAFF
TRBV5-1	TRBJ1-2	NA	TRBD1	TGCGCCAGCAGCACCCGGGGACAGGGGGCGAGGGGCTATGGCTACACCTTC	CASSTRGQGARGYGYTF
TRBV6-6	TRBJ2-6	NA	TRBD2	TGTGCCTCGAGGACTAGCGCGTACTCTGGGGCCAACGTCCTGACTTTC	CASRTSAYSGANVLTF
TRBV9	TRBJ2-5	NA	NA	TGTGCCAGCAGCGTAGGACTGGTTCAAGAGACCCAGTACTTC	CASSVGLVQETQYF
TRBV18	TRBJ1-1	NA	TRBD1	TGTGCCAGCTCAAGGACAGGGGCGGGCACTGAAGCTTTCTTT	CASSRTGAGTEAFF
TRBV19	TRBJ2-1	once	NA	TGTGCCAGTAGTATGTCGGGGCAAGGTGAGCAGTTCTTC	CASSMSGQGEQFF
TRBV2	TRBJ2-5	NA	NA	TGTGCCAGCACCCTGAGAGAGACCCAGTACTTC	CASTLRETQYF
TRBV9	TRBJ2-7	NA	TRBD2	TGTGCCAGCAGCGTTAGCGGGAGGGCCGACGAGCAGTACTTC	CASSVSGRADEQYF
TRBV11-2	TRBJ2-3	NA	NA	TGTGCCAGCAACATGGACCCGAGCGGGGATACGCAGTATTTT	CASNMDPSGDTQYF
TRBV7-3	TRBJ1-6	NA	TRBD1	TGTGCCAGCAGCCTCTCGGGGACAGGGGGATCACCCCTCCACTTT	CASSLSGTGGSPLHF